These 16 T cell receptor beta chains were all obtained from the same sample, sequenced in a study of post-analysis software for immune sequencing data. Points from the study as a whole: Roughly five TRBV segments were significantly more frequent in patients than in controls. TRBV5-6, TRBV5-1 and TRBV20-1 were among these segments.

cDNA libraries of TCR beta carried unique molecular identifiers. TCRdb passed the PCR reads through MiXCR, listing each CDR3 protein once. The table has roughly 600,000 distinct CDR3 sequences, roughly 47% seen once. No antigen has been assigned to these receptors. The sequencing sample was made of blood. The source is a girl between 10 and 17 years old with multiple sclerosis.

V and J are TRBV11-2 and TRBJ2-7, with TRBD2 matching 11 bases. Trimming at V came to 4 bases and at J to 2 bases, leaving 10 bases not matched to a gene. This CDR3 contains 17 residues. CDR1 is SGHAT and CDR2 is FQNNGV in the germline V gene. The CDR3 region has the DNA TGTGCCAGCAGCTGGGGGCCGGGACTAGCGGCTACCTACGAGCAGTACTTC. Translation: CASSWGPGLAATYEQYF.

This clonotype was seen a few times. This chain links TRBV6-5 with TRBJ2-3, with 8 bases lining up with TRBD2. The junction had 7 bases not matched to a gene; V was cut back by 6 bases and J by 2 bases. This CDR3 is 15 amino acids long. Germline CDR1 is MNHEY and CDR2 is SVGAGI. CDR3 in DNA: TGTGCCAGCAGCCGTCTAGCGGGTTTCACAGATACGCAGTATTTT. Its protein is CASSRLAGFTDTQYF.

The genes are TRBV12-3 or TRBV12-4 and TRBJ2-3, with D possibly called TRBD1 or TRBD2 (5 bases each). This CDR3 comprises 16 residues. The V gene lost 6 bases and the J gene lost 0 bases, with 16 bases spanning the gap. The CDR3 spells CASSRGGDVSTDTQYF. The CDR3 bases are TGTGCCAGCAGCCGTGGTGGGGACGTTAGCACAGATACGCAGTATTTT.

This clonotype has just a few counts. The J gene is TRBJ1-1, the V gene TRBV5-1; no firm D call. CDR3 length: 13 amino acids. Looked up from germline, CDR1 is SGHRS and CDR2 is YFSETQ. Between the trimmed V and J ends, which lost 3 bases and 8 bases, there was a span of 14 bases. The CDR3 reads CASSSLSLAEAFF. The CDR3 nucleotides read TGCGCCAGCAGCTCGCTTAGTTTGGCAGAAGCTTTCTTT.

The table lists this clonotype with a few counts. This rearrangement joins TRBV29-1 to TRBJ2-3; D uncertain. This CDR3 has 12 amino acids. The germline V gene has CDR1 SQVTM and CDR2 ANQGSEA. Trimming removed 3 bases at V and 6 bases at J, with 10 bases between. CDR3 coding DNA: TGCAGCGTTGATGTGAAGGTCGATACGCAGTATTTT. Translating gives CSVDVKVDTQYF.

This rearrangement joins TRBV13 to TRBJ2-7, with 7 bases identical to TRBD1. CDR1 is PRHDT and CDR2 is FYEKMQ in the germline V gene (reference sequence). Trimming took 5 bases from V and 3 from J; bases not matched to a gene: 7. CDR3 length: 14 amino acids. The chain's CDR3 is CASSPWTGGYEQYF. As DNA, the CDR3 is TGTGCCAGCAGCCCTTGGACAGGCGGCTACGAGCAGTACTTC.

The rearrangement uses TRBV12-3 or TRBV12-4 and TRBJ2-5; 10 positions agree with TRBD2. Trimming removed 5 bases from V and 5 bases from J; junction bases left unmatched: 2. This CDR3 contains 13 residues. The CDR3 here is CASSSGGAETQYF. As DNA, the CDR3 is TGTGCCAGCAGTAGCGGGGGGGCCGAGACCCAGTACTTC.

J is TRBJ1-2 and V is TRBV7-2; 7 positions match TRBD1. This CDR3 is 15 amino acids long. The V and J ends lost 7 bases and 1 base, in that order; junction bases with no gene match: 9. CDR1 SGHTA and CDR2 FQGNSA come from the germline V gene. DNA of the CDR3: TGTGCCAGCATCCACAAAGGACAGGTTAACTATGGCTACACCTTC. Its protein is CASIHKGQVNYGYTF.

The count of this clonotype is one. J is TRBJ2-7 and V is TRBV11-3; D gene unclear. Germline CDR1 reads SGHNT; CDR2 reads YENEEA. This CDR3 spans 13 amino acids. Trimming stripped 4 bases from V and 3 bases from J, with 10 bases between. The CDR3 region has the DNA TGTGCCAGCAGCTCGGAATACCACTACGAGCAGTACTTC. Its translation is CASSSEYHYEQYF.

This clonotype was picked up many times. The rearrangement uses TRBV25-1 and TRBJ2-7; 8 bases agree with TRBD1. The CDR3 has 14 residues. Germline loops: CDR1 MGHDK, CDR2 SYGVNS. Trimming cost V 6 bases and J 4 bases; bases outside gene matches: 8. The CDR3 loop is CASSIGQGAYEQYF. Here the CDR3 DNA reads TGTGCCAGCAGCATAGGACAGGGTGCTTACGAGCAGTACTTC.

This clonotype occurred a few times. The chain has TRBV20-1 and TRBJ2-7, with D hard to call. V dropped 6 bases and J dropped 3 bases, with 12 bases sitting between them. CDR3 length: 12 residues. Per the germline V gene, CDR1 is DFQATT and CDR2 is SNEGSKA (reference sequence). CDR3 coding DNA: TGCAGTGCGCCATGGGGATTCTACGAGCAGTACTTC. Amino acid sequence: CSAPWGFYEQYF.

The chain joins TRBV4-1 to TRBJ2-5; 8 bases agree with TRBD1. J lost 4 bases, V lost 4 bases, and 5 bases had no gene match. This CDR3 comprises 14 residues. The germline gives CDR1 MGHRA, CDR2 YSYEKL. For the CDR3, the DNA is TGCGCCAGCAGCCCCGGGACAGGCGGAGAGACCCAGTACTTC. This sequence encodes CASSPGTGGETQYF.

The rearrangement joins TRBV6-5 to TRBJ2-5, with TRBD1 identical over 10 bases. The CDR3 loop spans 19 amino acids. Germline V CDR1 and CDR2: MNHEY, SVGAGI. J was trimmed by 3 bases and V by 0 bases; bases with no gene match: 13. This CDR3 is CASSYSKGRDRGPKETQYF. In DNA form, the CDR3 reads TGTGCCAGCAGTTACTCCAAAGGCCGGGACAGGGGCCCCAAAGAGACCCAGTACTTC.

This rearrangement joins TRBV20-1 to TRBJ1-1, with D possibly matching TRBD1 (6 bases). The CDR3 runs to 17 residues. V was clipped by 2 bases and J by 4 bases, with 23 bases between them. Germline lookup yields CDR1 DFQATT and CDR2 SNEGSKA (reference sequence). Here the CDR3 reads CSARPSGGAGGSTEAFF. CDR3 DNA: TGCAGTGCTAGACCCTCCGGGGGGGCAGGAGGCTCCACTGAAGCTTTCTTT.

This sequence joins TRBV14 and TRBJ2-1, with D unresolved. Looked up from germline, CDR1 is SGHDN and CDR2 is FVKESK. This CDR3 contains 14 residues. Trimming took off 0 bases at V and 6 bases at J, with 9 bases between the two ends. The CDR3 protein is CASSQDHTFNEQFF. In DNA form, the CDR3 reads TGTGCCAGCAGCCAAGATCACACCTTCAATGAGCAGTTCTTC.

In regard to this clonotype: An end of the junction differs from the germline gene, which may be a read error. This chain connects TRBV4-1 to TRBJ1-4; tentative D call: TRBD1 (6 bases). Germline values: CDR1 MGHRA, CDR2 YSYEKL. The CDR3 is 15 residues long. CDR3 amino acids: CASSLAQGIGEKRFF. The DNA of the CDR3 is TGCGCCAGCAGCCTAGCTCAGGGGATAGGAGAAAAACGGTTTTTT.